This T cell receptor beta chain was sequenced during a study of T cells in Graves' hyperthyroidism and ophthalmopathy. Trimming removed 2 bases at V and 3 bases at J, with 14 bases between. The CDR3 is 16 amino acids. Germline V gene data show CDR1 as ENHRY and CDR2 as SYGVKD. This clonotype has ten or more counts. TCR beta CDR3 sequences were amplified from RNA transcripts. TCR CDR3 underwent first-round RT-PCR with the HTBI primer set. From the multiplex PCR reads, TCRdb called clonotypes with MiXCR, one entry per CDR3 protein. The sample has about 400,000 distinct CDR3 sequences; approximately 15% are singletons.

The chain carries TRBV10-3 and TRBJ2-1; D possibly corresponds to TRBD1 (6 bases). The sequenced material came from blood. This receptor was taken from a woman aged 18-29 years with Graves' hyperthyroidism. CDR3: CAISEPGQFYYNEQFF. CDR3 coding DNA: TGTGCCATCAGTGAGCCGGGACAATTTTACTACAATGAGCAGTTCTTC.